The rows below give T cell receptor beta chains drawn from one sample of a study of blood T cell repertoires in COVID-19. The method was immunoSEQ multiplex PCR; TCRdb's version includes in-frame clones alone and lacks a portion of them. The table shows 150,000 to 180,000 clones, with over 75% occurring only once. Sample: peripheral blood. The receptors come from a man aged 55 to 70 with COVID-19, enrolled during active disease. CDR3s include the opening cysteine and the closing phenylalanine or tryptophan. Each record gives: D gene, clone size, J gene, V gene, CDR3 DNA, CDR3 protein. The D gene is left open where the match is weak. Clone size is shown for a subset of rows, as once, few, many or a class of expanded clone.

D: NA
size: NA
J: TRBJ1-1
V: TRBV19
DNA: TGTGCCAGTAGTATGGGCCGCAGGGATATGAACACTGAAGCTTTCTTT
CDR3: CASSMGRRDMNTEAFF

D: TRBD1
size: NA
J: TRBJ2-3
V: TRBV29-1
DNA: TGCAGCGTGCAGTCCGGGACAGGGACCACAGATACGCAGTATTTT
CDR3: CSVQSGTGTTDTQYF

D: NA
size: NA
J: TRBJ2-6
V: TRBV15
DNA: TGTGCCACCAGCAGCCGGCAGGCCACGAGAGGGGCCAACGTCCTGACTTTC
CDR3: CATSSRQATRGANVLTF

D: TRBD2
size: NA
J: TRBJ2-7
V: TRBV7-8
DNA: TGTGCCAGCAGCTTTGGTAGCGGGGGGGGTAGCTCCTACGAGCAGTACTTC
CDR3: CASSFGSGGGSSYEQYF

D: TRBD2
size: NA
J: TRBJ2-3
V: TRBV28
DNA: TGTGCCAGCAGTTTACTGCTGGGGAGCGGGGGGCCAGATACGCAGTATTTT
CDR3: CASSLLLGSGGPDTQYF

D: TRBD2
size: NA
J: TRBJ2-1
V: TRBV14
DNA: TGTGCCAGCAGCCTGGCCGGGACTAGCAGCAATGAGCAGTTCTTC
CDR3: CASSLAGTSSNEQFF

D: NA
size: NA
J: TRBJ1-2
V: TRBV3-1/TRBV3-2
DNA: TGTGCCAGCAGCCAAGTATATGGCTACACCTTC
CDR3: CASSQVYGYTF

D: NA
size: NA
J: TRBJ2-1
V: TRBV11-2
DNA: TGTGCCAGCGGCCGACAGTACAATGAGCAGTTCTTC
CDR3: CASGRQYNEQFF

D: NA
size: NA
J: TRBJ2-2
V: TRBV7-2
DNA: TGTGCCAGCAGCTTAGTCGGGAGTTTCACCCCCGGGGAGCTGTTTTTT
CDR3: CASSLVGSFTPGELFF

D: NA
size: few
J: TRBJ1-2
V: TRBV7-2
DNA: TGTGCCAGCAGCTTAGCGGGTCGTTACAGTTCCTCCTATGGCTACACCTTC
CDR3: CASSLAGRYSSSYGYTF

D: TRBD1
size: NA
J: TRBJ2-7
V: TRBV6-6
DNA: TGTGCCAGCACCCCACAGGACAGGGAGGCGTACGAGCAGTACTTC
CDR3: CASTPQDREAYEQYF

D: NA
size: NA
J: TRBJ1-1
V: TRBV2
DNA: TGTGCCAGCAGAAGCCGGGACAAGAACACTGAAGCTTTCTTT
CDR3: CASRSRDKNTEAFF

D: TRBD2
size: NA
J: TRBJ2-1
V: TRBV27
DNA: TGTGCCAGCCGCGGACTAGCGGCCTTAGGGAATGAGCAGTTCTTC
CDR3: CASRGLAALGNEQFF

D: NA
size: NA
J: TRBJ2-7
V: TRBV4-3
DNA: TGCGCCAGCAGCCAAGGACACTCAACCTACGAGCAGTACTTC
CDR3: CASSQGHSTYEQYF

D: TRBD1
size: NA
J: TRBJ1-2
V: TRBV6-6
DNA: TGTGCCAGCAGTTCCAGGGGGCAGGATGGCTACACCTTC
CDR3: CASSSRGQDGYTF

D: NA
size: NA
J: TRBJ1-3
V: TRBV9
DNA: TGTGCCAGCAGCGTATTTTATTCTGGAAACACCATATATTTT
CDR3: CASSVFYSGNTIYF

D: TRBD1
size: NA
J: TRBJ2-2
V: TRBV10-3
DNA: TGTGCCATCAGGGAGACAGGGGCGAACACCGGGGAGCTGTTTTTT
CDR3: CAIRETGANTGELFF

D: TRBD2
size: NA
J: TRBJ2-3
V: TRBV4-1
DNA: TGCGCCAGCAGCCAAACCAGGGGACTAGCAGGCACAGATACGCAGTATTTT
CDR3: CASSQTRGLAGTDTQYF

D: TRBD1
size: NA
J: TRBJ1-2
V: TRBV6-1
DNA: TGTGCCAGCAGTGAAGCCCATGGACAGGACTATGGCTACACCTTC
CDR3: CASSEAHGQDYGYTF

D: TRBD1
size: NA
J: TRBJ2-3
V: TRBV18
DNA: TGTGCCAGCTCACCAGCAGACAGGGCCTATAGCACAGATACGCAGTATTTT
CDR3: CASSPADRAYSTDTQYF

D: TRBD2
size: NA
J: TRBJ2-1
V: TRBV6-2/TRBV6-3
DNA: TGTGCCAGCAGTTACAGCGGGAGTCTAAACAATGAGCAGTTCTTC
CDR3: CASSYSGSLNNEQFF

D: NA
size: NA
J: TRBJ2-2
V: TRBV5-1
DNA: TGCGCCAGCAGCCCTGGACAGCTATACACCGGGGAGCTGTTTTTT
CDR3: CASSPGQLYTGELFF

D: NA
size: NA
J: TRBJ1-2
V: TRBV10-3
DNA: TGTGCCATCGTTCGGGGATCCGGAGGCTACACCTTC
CDR3: CAIVRGSGGYTF

D: NA
size: NA
J: TRBJ1-6
V: TRBV7-2
DNA: TGTGCCAGCAGCGAACGGATGCACGGGGATTCACCCCTCCACTTT
CDR3: CASSERMHGDSPLHF

D: TRBD2
size: NA
J: TRBJ2-7
V: TRBV19
DNA: TGTGCCAGTAGTATTGGGACTAGCGGGGTCGAGCAGTACTTC
CDR3: CASSIGTSGVEQYF

D: NA
size: NA
J: TRBJ1-4
V: TRBV7-6
DNA: TGTGCCAGCAGCTTCTCCGTATCAGGTGGTAATGAAAAACTGTTTTTT
CDR3: CASSFSVSGGNEKLFF

D: NA
size: NA
J: TRBJ2-7
V: TRBV19
DNA: TGTGCCAGTAGTCCCCAGGACAGCTCCTACGAGCAGTACTTC
CDR3: CASSPQDSSYEQYF

D: TRBD1
size: few
J: TRBJ1-2
V: TRBV5-4
DNA: TGTGCCAGCAGCCTAAGACAGGGTCGGAGCTATGGCTACACCTTC
CDR3: CASSLRQGRSYGYTF

D: TRBD1
size: NA
J: TRBJ2-3
V: TRBV6-6
DNA: TGTGCCAGCAGTTACCGAGACAGGGGCACAGATACGCAGTATTTT
CDR3: CASSYRDRGTDTQYF

D: NA
size: NA
J: TRBJ1-1
V: TRBV6-5
DNA: TGTGCCAGCAGGCCCCAAGAAGGAGCTAACACTGAAGCTTTCTTT
CDR3: CASRPQEGANTEAFF

D: NA
size: NA
J: TRBJ1-3
V: TRBV30
DNA: TGTGCCTGGAGTGGACAGTCCTCTGGAAACACCATATATTTT
CDR3: CAWSGQSSGNTIYF

D: TRBD2
size: NA
J: TRBJ2-7
V: TRBV30
DNA: TGTGCCTGGAGAATCGGGACTATAACCTACGAGCAGTACTTC
CDR3: CAWRIGTITYEQYF

D: TRBD1
size: NA
J: TRBJ1-6
V: TRBV19
DNA: TGTGCCAGTAGTTCTCCCCCGGGACAGTTTAATTCACCCCTCCACTTT
CDR3: CASSSPPGQFNSPLHF

D: TRBD2
size: NA
J: TRBJ2-2
V: TRBV11-2
DNA: TGTGCCAGCAGTCAAGCGGGAGGCACTGGCGGGGAGCTGTTTTTT
CDR3: CASSQAGGTGGELFF

D: TRBD1
size: NA
J: TRBJ2-6
V: TRBV7-9
DNA: TGTGCCAGCAGACGGACAGGAGAATCTGGGGCCAACGTCCTGACTTTC
CDR3: CASRRTGESGANVLTF

D: NA
size: NA
J: TRBJ1-2
V: TRBV11-3
DNA: TGTGCCAGCAGCCTACGCAGGGCGGGGGATGGCTACACCTTC
CDR3: CASSLRRAGDGYTF

D: NA
size: NA
J: TRBJ1-2
V: TRBV6-5
DNA: TGTGCCAGCAGTTACGGGGCGGACACCTATGGCTACACCTTC
CDR3: CASSYGADTYGYTF

D: NA
size: NA
J: TRBJ2-7
V: TRBV3-1/TRBV3-2
DNA: TGTGCCAGCAGTCGGCCCGGGAGCTCCTACGAGCAGTACTTC
CDR3: CASSRPGSSYEQYF

D: TRBD1
size: NA
J: TRBJ2-7
V: TRBV27
DNA: TGTGCCAGCAGTACTCCCGGGACAGGGGGTAACGAGCAGTACTTC
CDR3: CASSTPGTGGNEQYF

D: NA
size: NA
J: TRBJ2-6
V: TRBV7-8
DNA: TGTGCCAGCAGCCCGAAACAGGGAGCTCTCTCTGGGGCCAACGTCCTGACTTTC
CDR3: CASSPKQGALSGANVLTF

D: NA
size: NA
J: TRBJ1-5
V: TRBV4-2
DNA: TGTGCCAGCAGCCAAGTAGCCAGGGTTGAAGAGCCCCAGCATTTT
CDR3: CASSQVARVEEPQHF

D: NA
size: NA
J: TRBJ1-1
V: TRBV7-9
DNA: TGTGCCAGCAGCTTCGGGGGGACGAACACTGAAGCTTTCTTT
CDR3: CASSFGGTNTEAFF

D: TRBD2
size: NA
J: TRBJ2-2
V: TRBV5-6
DNA: TGTGCCAGCAGCTTAGTAGCGGGAGGAACCGGGGAGCTGTTTTTT
CDR3: CASSLVAGGTGELFF

D: NA
size: NA
J: TRBJ1-2
V: TRBV11-2
DNA: TGTGCCAGCAGCGGCCTGACAGGCCTTTTCTATGGCTACACCTTC
CDR3: CASSGLTGLFYGYTF

D: NA
size: NA
J: TRBJ1-1
V: TRBV20-1
DNA: TGCAGTGGGGACTCGAACACTGAAGCTTTCTTT
CDR3: CSGDSNTEAFF

D: NA
size: NA
J: TRBJ1-2
V: TRBV5-1
DNA: TGCGCCAGCAGCTTCGAACTGGCAAGCAGCGGCTATGGCTACACCTTC
CDR3: CASSFELASSGYGYTF

D: NA
size: NA
J: TRBJ2-1
V: TRBV7-9
DNA: TGTGCCAGCACCGTACTCCCAAATGAGCAGTTCTTC
CDR3: CASTVLPNEQFF

D: TRBD1
size: NA
J: TRBJ2-7
V: TRBV2
DNA: TGTGCCAGCACCACAACCGGGACAGGTCCTTCCTACGAGCAGTACTTC
CDR3: CASTTTGTGPSYEQYF

D: TRBD2
size: NA
J: TRBJ2-1
V: TRBV19
DNA: TGTGCCAGTAGTAGGGCGGGGGGTTCATCAACCTACAATGAGCAGTTCTTC
CDR3: CASSRAGGSSTYNEQFF

D: NA
size: NA
J: TRBJ1-4
V: TRBV12-3/TRBV12-4
DNA: TGTGCCAGCAAACCGGGGAATGAAAAACTGTTTTTT
CDR3: CASKPGNEKLFF

D: TRBD1
size: NA
J: TRBJ1-2
V: TRBV4-2
DNA: TGTGCCAGCAACCGACAGGGGGGGGACTATGGCTACACCTTC
CDR3: CASNRQGGDYGYTF

D: TRBD2
size: NA
J: TRBJ2-7
V: TRBV6-5
DNA: TGTGCCAGCAGTTACTCGAGTAGCGGGGGGTACGAGCAGTACTTC
CDR3: CASSYSSSGGYEQYF

D: TRBD1
size: NA
J: TRBJ1-1
V: TRBV4-2
DNA: TGTGCCAGCAGCGTTACGGGACAGATGAACACTGAAGCTTTCTTT
CDR3: CASSVTGQMNTEAFF

D: NA
size: NA
J: TRBJ2-3
V: TRBV19
DNA: TGTGCCAGTAGTATAGGAACTAGGAGGGGCACAGATACGCAGTATTTT
CDR3: CASSIGTRRGTDTQYF